This T cell receptor beta chain was found in a study of OX40 agonist ivuxolimab in advanced cancers. At the level of the study: Patient treatment consisted of intravenous ivuxolimab administration every 2 weeks at 0.01 to 10 mg/kg. Study observations and caveats: Determination of antigen specificity was not performed for the expanded peripheral T cells.

TCRdb's table, derived via immunoSEQ multiplex PCR, lists solely in-frame clones and lacks some. The table lists 65,000 to 85,000 clones, 75% to 90% of them singletons, with approximately 4% in the top ten. Researchers took blood at baseline, on cycle 4 day 1, and on cycle 7 day 1. As for this clone: What it recognizes is unknown.

This sequence originates from an adult with an advanced solid tumor such as melanoma, head and neck, liver or kidney cancer. The specimen comprised CD4+ or CD8+ T cells sorted from blood, sampled in a trial of the OX40 agonist ivuxolimab.

CDR3 in DNA: TGCGCCAGCAGCTTGGAGTCGGCTAGCACAGATACGCAGTATTTT. It codes for CASSLESASTDTQYF. V gene TRBV5-1 combines with J gene TRBJ2-3; D gene uncertain. V lost 0 bases, J lost 0 bases, and 8 bases lay in between. The CDR3 totals 15 residues. Per the germline V gene, CDR1 is SGHRS and CDR2 is YFSETQ.